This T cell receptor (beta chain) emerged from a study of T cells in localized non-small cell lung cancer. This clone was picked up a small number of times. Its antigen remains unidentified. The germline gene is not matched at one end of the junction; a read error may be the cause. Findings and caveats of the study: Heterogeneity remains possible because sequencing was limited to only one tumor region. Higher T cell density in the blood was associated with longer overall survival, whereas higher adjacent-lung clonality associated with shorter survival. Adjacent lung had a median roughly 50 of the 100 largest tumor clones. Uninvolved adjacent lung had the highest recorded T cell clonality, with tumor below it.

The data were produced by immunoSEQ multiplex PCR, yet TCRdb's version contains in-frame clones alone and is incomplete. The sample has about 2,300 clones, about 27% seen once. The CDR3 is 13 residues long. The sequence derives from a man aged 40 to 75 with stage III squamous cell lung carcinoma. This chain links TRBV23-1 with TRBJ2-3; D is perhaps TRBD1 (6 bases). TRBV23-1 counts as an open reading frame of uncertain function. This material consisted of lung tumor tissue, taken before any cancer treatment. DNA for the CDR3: TGCGCCAGCAGCTTAGGGGGACACCCAGTCGGGTCCTTT. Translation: CASSLGGHPVGSF.